A single T cell receptor beta chain is shown here with its context. The CDR3 runs 16 residues. Germline loops: CDR1 DFQATT, CDR2 SNEGSKA (reference sequence). The V end was cut by 6 bases, the J end by 0 bases, with 20 bases between. In TCRdb, the RT-PCR reads were re-called with MiXCR into one record per CDR3 protein. The table lists more than 550,000 distinct CDR3 sequences, 13% to 15% of them singletons. The chain employs TRBV20-1 and TRBJ1-1; D gene uncertain. The TCR sequence derives from a female donor in good health, serving as a healthy control. The sample was memory CD4+ T cells from blood. The DNA for the CDR3 is TGCAGTGCCCCCAACTTGGGAGGGAAAATGAACACTGAAGCTTTCTTT. The encoded protein is CSAPNLGGKMNTEAFF.